The sequence of this T cell receptor (beta chain) was determined in a study of blood T cell repertoires in COVID-19. Overall study: COVID-19 samples, acute and convalescent, were from the United States, Italy and Spain.

Per the study methods: Reference gene primer amplification yielded estimated nucleated cell counts. Clones were read by immunoSEQ multiplex PCR, and TCRdb kept only the in-frame ones, dropping some. From that table come the V and J calls and clone size; the DNA was used to work out D and trimming. This table has approximately 130,000 clones, approximately 90% appearing once. Per germline, CDR1 LNHDA and CDR2 SQIVND (reference sequence). The CDR3 is 13 amino acids. Trimming left V 3 bases short and J 4 bases short, with 7 bases between. This sequence was found in a human donor in a cohort sampled during active COVID-19. Sequenced sample: peripheral blood. This chain links TRBV19 with TRBJ2-1; a possible D gene is TRBD1 (5 bases). CDR3 in amino acids: CASSMRQYNEQFF. The CDR3 DNA reads as TGTGCCAGTAGTATGAGACAGTACAATGAGCAGTTCTTC.